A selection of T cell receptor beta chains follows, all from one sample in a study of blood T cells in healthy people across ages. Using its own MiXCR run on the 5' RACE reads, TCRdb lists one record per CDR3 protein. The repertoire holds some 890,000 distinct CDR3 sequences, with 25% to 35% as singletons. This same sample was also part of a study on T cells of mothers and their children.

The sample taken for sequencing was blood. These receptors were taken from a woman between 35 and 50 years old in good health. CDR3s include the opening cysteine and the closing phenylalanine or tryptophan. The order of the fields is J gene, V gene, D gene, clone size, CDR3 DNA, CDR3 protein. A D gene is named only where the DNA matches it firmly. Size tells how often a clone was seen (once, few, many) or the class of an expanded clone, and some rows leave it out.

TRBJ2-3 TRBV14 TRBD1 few TGTGCCAGCAGCCAAGGACAGGGACCCTATACGCAGTATTTT CASSQGQGPYTQYF
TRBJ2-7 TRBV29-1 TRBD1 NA TGCAGCGCTGGACAGGGTGGTTCCTCCTACGAGCAGTACTTC CSAGQGGSSYEQYF
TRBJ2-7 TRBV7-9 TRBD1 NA TGTGCCGGCAGCCCGTTCAGGGGGACGGGCGAGCAGTACTTC CAGSPFRGTGEQYF
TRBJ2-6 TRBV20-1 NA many TGCAGTGCGATCACGGAGGCTAACTCTGGGGCCAACGTCCTGACTTTC CSAITEANSGANVLTF
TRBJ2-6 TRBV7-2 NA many TGTGCCAGCAGCTTAGATGTGGCCTCTGGGGCCAACGTCCTGACTTTC CASSLDVASGANVLTF
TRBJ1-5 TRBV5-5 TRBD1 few TGTGCCAGCAGCTTCCGGGACAGGGCCTTCGGGGTCGGCAATCAGCCCCAGCATTTT CASSFRDRAFGVGNQPQHF
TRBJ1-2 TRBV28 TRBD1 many TGTGCCAGCACCCTACCGACGGGACAGGGGGCGGGGGGCTACACCTTC CASTLPTGQGAGGYTF
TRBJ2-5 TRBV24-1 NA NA TGTGCCACCAGTGACAGGGGCACGGGGAGGTTGGAGACCCAGTACTTC CATSDRGTGRLETQYF
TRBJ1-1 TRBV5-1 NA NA TGCGCCAGCAGCCGTATACAGGGAAAGAACACTGAAGCTTTCTTT CASSRIQGKNTEAFF
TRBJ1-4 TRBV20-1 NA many TGCAGTGCCCCCGGGCCCGAGAGACTGTTTTTT CSAPGPERLFF
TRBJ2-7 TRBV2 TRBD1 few TGTGCCAGCAGGGCTACGACAGGGATCGAGCAGTACTTC CASRATTGIEQYF
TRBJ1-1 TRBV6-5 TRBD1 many TGTGCCAGCAGTTACTCGAGGGGGCGGACTGAAGCTTTCTTT CASSYSRGRTEAFF
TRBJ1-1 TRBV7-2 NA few TGTGCCAGCAGCTTAGCGCTAATTCCGGGGGCGAGCACTGAAGCTTTCTTT CASSLALIPGASTEAFF
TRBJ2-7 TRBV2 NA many TGTGCCAGCAATTCGCACAGCAACTACGAGCAGTACTTC CASNSHSNYEQYF
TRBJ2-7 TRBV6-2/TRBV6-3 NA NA TGTGCCAGCAGTCCAGGAGACGCAAGCTCCTACGAGCAGTACTTC CASSPGDASSYEQYF
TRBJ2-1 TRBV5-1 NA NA TGCGCCAGCAGCTTGGCCCCCCCGATACAGTTCTTC CASSLAPPIQFF
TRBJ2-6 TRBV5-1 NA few TGCGCCGGCAGCGAGCAGGGATCTGGGGCCAACGTCCTGACTTTC CAGSEQGSGANVLTF
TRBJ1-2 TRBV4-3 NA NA TGCGCCAGCAGCCCTTCGGTGGGGGTTTCCTATGGCTACACCTTC CASSPSVGVSYGYTF
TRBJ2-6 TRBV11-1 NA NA TGTGCCAGCAGCTTAGGGAGTACGTCGGGGGCCAACGTCCTGACTTTC CASSLGSTSGANVLTF
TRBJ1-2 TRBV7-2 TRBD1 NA TGTGCCAGCAGCTTAGTAGGACAGGGGGTTAATGGCTACACCTTC CASSLVGQGVNGYTF
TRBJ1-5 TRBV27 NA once TGTGCCAGCAGTTTAAAGGGCCGAAATCAGCCCCAGCATTTT CASSLKGRNQPQHF
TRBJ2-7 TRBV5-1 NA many TGCGCCAGCAGCTTGACAGGGATCTTGTACGAGCAGTACTTC CASSLTGILYEQYF
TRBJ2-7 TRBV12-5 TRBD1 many TGTGCTAGTGGTCGGGACAGTGGCTCCGAGCAGTACTTC CASGRDSGSEQYF
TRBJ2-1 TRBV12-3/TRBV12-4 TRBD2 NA TGTGCCATCAGTGAGTCTTTAGCGGGAGAGGGTGAGCAGTTCTTC CAISESLAGEGEQFF
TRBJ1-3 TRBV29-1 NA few TGCAGTGGAAGGGAAGGGGCTGGAAACACCATATATTTT CSGREGAGNTIYF
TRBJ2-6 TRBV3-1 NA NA TGTGCCAGCAGCCAAGCATACGGGGGCGCAGGTTCTGGGGCCAACGTCCTGACTTTC CASSQAYGGAGSGANVLTF